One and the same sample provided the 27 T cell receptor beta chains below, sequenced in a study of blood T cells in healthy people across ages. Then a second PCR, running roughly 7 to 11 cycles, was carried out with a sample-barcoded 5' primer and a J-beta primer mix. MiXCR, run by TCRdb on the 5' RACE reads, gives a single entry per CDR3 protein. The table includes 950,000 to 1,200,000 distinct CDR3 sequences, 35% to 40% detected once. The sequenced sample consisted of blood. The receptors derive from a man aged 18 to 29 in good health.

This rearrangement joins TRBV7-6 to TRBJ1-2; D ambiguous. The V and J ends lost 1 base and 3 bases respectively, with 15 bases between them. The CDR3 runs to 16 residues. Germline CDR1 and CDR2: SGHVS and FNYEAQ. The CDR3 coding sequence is TGTGCCAGCAGCTTAGGAGTCGAAGGCCGGCACTATGGCTACACCTTC. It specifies CASSLGVEGRHYGYTF.

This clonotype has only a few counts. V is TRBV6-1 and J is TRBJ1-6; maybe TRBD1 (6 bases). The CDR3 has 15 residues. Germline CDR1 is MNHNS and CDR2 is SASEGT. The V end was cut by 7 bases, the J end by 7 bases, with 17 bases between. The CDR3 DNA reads TGTGCCAGCAACGAACAGGGTGGCGGGAATTCACCCCTCCACTTT. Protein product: CASNEQGGGNSPLHF.

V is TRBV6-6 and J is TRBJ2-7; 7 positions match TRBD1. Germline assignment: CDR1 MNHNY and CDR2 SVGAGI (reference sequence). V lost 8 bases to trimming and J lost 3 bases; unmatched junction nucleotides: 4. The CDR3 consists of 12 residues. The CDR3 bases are TGTGCCAGCGGAAACAGGGGCTACGAGCAGTACTTC. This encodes CASGNRGYEQYF.

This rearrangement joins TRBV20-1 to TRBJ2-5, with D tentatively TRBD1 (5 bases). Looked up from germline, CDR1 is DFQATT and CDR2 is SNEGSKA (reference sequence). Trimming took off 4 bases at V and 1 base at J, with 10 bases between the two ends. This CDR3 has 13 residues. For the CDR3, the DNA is TGCAGTGCTACAGCGACAGTCCAAGAGACCCAGTACTTC. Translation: CSATATVQETQYF.

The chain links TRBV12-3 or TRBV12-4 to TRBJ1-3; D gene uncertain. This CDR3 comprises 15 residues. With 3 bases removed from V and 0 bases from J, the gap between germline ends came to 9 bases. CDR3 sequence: CASSFQANSGNTIYF. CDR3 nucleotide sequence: TGTGCCAGCAGTTTCCAAGCCAACTCTGGAAACACCATATATTTT.

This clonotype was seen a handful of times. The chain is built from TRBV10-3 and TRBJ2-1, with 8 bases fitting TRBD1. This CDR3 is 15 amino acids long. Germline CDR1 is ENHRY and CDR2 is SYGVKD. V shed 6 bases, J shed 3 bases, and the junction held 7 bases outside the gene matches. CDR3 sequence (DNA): TGTGCCATCAGCGGAGGACAGGGAGGCTACAATGAGCAGTTCTTC. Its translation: CAISGGQGGYNEQFF.

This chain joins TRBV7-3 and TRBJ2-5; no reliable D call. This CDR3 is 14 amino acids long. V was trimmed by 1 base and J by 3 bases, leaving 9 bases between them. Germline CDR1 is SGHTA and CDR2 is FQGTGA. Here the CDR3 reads CASSLIPDEETQYF. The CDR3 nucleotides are TGTGCCAGCAGCTTAATCCCGGATGAAGAGACCCAGTACTTC.

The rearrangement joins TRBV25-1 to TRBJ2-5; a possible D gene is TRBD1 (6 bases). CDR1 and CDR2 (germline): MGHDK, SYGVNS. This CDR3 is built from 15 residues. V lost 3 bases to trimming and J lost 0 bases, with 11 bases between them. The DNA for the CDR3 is TGTGCCAGCAGTGAGACAGGAAAGTACCAAGAGACCCAGTACTTC. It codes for CASSETGKYQETQYF.

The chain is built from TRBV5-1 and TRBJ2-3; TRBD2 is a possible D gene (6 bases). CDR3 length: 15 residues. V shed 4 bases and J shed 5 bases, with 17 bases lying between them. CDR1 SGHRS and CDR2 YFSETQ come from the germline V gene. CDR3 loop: CASSERDSGRDTQYF. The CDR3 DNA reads TGCGCCAGCAGCGAGAGGGACTCGGGGAGAGATACGCAGTATTTT.

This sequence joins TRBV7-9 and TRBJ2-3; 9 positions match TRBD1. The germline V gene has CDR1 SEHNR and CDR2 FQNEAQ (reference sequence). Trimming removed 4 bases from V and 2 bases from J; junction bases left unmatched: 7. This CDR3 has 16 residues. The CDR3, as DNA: TGTGCCAGCAGCTCTTCCGGGACAGGGCCCACAGATACGCAGTATTTT. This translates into CASSSSGTGPTDTQYF.

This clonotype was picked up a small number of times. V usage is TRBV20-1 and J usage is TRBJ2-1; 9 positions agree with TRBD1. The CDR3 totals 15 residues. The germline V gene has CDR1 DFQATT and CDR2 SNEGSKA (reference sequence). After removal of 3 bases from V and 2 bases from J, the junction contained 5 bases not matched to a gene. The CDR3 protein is CSASGQGPTYNEQFF. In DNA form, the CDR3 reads TGCAGTGCTAGTGGACAGGGGCCGACCTACAATGAGCAGTTCTTC.

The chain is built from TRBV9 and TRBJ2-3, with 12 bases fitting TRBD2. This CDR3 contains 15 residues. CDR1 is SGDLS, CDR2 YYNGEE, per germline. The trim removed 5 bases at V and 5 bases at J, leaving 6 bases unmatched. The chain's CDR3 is CASRPSGGAVDTQYF. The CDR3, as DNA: TGTGCCAGCAGACCTAGCGGGGGGGCTGTAGATACGCAGTATTTT. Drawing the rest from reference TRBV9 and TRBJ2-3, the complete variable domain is DSGVTQTPKHLITATGQRVTLRCSPRSGDLSVYWYQQSLDQGLQFLIQYYNGEERAKGNILERFSAQQFPDLHSELNLSSLELGDSALYFCASRPSGGAVDTQYFGPGTRLTVL.

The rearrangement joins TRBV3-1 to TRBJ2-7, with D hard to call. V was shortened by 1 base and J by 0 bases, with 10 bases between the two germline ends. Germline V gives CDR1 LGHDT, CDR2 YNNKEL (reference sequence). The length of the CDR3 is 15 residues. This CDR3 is CASSQVAESSYEQYF. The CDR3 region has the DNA TGTGCCAGCAGCCAAGTGGCGGAGAGCTCCTACGAGCAGTACTTC.

The CDR3 here is CASSPYDGRPANEQYF. The CDR3 region has the DNA TGTGCCAGCAGCCCTTACGACGGGCGCCCAGCTAATGAGCAGTACTTC. The chain employs TRBV14 and TRBJ2-7; D is ambiguous. V was shortened by 4 bases and J by 7 bases, with 23 bases between the two germline ends. CDR1 and CDR2 (germline): SGHDN, FVKESK. The CDR3 spans 16 residues.

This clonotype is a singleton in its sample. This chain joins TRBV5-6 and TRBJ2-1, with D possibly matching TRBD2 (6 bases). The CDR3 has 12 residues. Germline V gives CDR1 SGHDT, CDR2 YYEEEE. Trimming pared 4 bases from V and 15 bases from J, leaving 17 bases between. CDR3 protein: CASSIGGAGRFF. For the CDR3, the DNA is TGTGCCAGCAGCATCGGAGGGGCGGGGCGGTTCTTC. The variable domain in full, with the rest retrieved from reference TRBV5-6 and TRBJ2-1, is DAGVTQSPTHLIKTRGQQVTLRCSPKSGHDTVSWYQQALGQGPQFIFQYYEEEERQRGNFPDRFSGHQFPNYSSELNVNALLLGDSALYLCASSIGGAGRFFGPGTRLTVL.

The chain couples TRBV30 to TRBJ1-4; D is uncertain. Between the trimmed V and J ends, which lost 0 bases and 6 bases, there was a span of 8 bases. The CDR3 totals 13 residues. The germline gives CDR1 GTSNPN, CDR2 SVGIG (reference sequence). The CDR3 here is CAWSVRQDEKLFF. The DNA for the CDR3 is TGTGCCTGGAGTGTACGTCAGGATGAAAAACTGTTTTTT. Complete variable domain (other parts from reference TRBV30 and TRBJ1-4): SQTIHQWPATLVQPVGSPLSLECTVEGTSNPNLYWYRQAAGRGLQLLFYSVGIGQISSEVPQNLSASRPQDRQFILSSKKLLLSDSGFYLCAWSVRQDEKLFFGSGTQLSVL.

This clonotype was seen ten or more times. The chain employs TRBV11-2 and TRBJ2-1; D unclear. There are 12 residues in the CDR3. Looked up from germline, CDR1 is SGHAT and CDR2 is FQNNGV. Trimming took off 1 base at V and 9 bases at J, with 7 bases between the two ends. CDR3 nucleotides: TGTGCCAGCAGCTTAGGAGGATCTGAGCAGTTCTTC. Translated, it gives CASSLGGSEQFF. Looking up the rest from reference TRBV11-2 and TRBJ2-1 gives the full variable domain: EAGVAQSPRYKIIEKRQSVAFWCNPISGHATLYWYQQILGQGPKLLIQFQNNGVVDDSQLPKDRFSAERLKGVDSTLKIQPAKLEDSAVYLCASSLGGSEQFFGPGTRLTVL.

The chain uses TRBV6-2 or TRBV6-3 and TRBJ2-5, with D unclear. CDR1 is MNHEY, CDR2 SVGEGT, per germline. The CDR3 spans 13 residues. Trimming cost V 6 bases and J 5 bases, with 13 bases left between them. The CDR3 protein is CASSHTNWETQYF. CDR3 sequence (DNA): TGTGCCAGCAGCCACACCAATTGGGAGACCCAGTACTTC.

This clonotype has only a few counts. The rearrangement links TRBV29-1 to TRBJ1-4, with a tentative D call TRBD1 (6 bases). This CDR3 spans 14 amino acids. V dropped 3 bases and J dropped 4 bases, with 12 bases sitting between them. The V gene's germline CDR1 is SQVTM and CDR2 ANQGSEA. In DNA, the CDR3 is TGCAGCGTTGATGGACAGCGCGGTAATGAAAAACTGTTTTTT. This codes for CSVDGQRGNEKLFF.

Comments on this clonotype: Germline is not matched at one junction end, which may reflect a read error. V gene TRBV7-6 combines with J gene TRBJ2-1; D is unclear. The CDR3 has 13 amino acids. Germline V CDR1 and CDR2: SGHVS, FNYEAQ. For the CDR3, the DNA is TGTACCAGCAGCCGTCCCGGACACAATGAGCAGTTCTTC. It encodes CTSSRPGHNEQFF.

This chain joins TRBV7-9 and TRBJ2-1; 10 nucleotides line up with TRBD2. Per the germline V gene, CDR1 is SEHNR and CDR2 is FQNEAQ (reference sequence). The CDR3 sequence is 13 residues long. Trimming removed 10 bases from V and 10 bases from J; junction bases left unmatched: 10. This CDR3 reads CAIRGTSVDEQFF. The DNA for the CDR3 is TGTGCCATCCGAGGGACTAGCGTAGACGAGCAGTTCTTC.

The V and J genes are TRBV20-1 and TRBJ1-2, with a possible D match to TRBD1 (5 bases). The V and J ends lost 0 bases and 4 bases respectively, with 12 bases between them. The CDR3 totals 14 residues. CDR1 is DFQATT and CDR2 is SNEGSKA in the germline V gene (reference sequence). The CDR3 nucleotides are TGCAGTGCTAGAGATTTCGCGGGGGGCTATGGCTACACCTTC. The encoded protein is CSARDFAGGYGYTF.

In DNA form, the CDR3 reads TGTGCCAGCAGCGAAATGGATACGCAGTATTTT. Protein product: CASSEMDTQYF. J is TRBJ2-3 and V is TRBV28; D gene uncertain. V was clipped by 6 bases and J by 6 bases, with 7 bases between them. In germline, CDR1 is MDHEN, CDR2 SYDVKM. The CDR3 covers 11 residues.

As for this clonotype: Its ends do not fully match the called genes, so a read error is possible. The CDR3 nucleotides are TGTGCCGGCAGCGCCGGGACAGACTATGGCTACACCTTC. Its translation: CAGSAGTDYGYTF. V and J are TRBV11-2 and TRBJ1-2; TRBD1 aligns across 7 bases. This CDR3 is built from 13 residues. Germline CDR1 reads SGHAT; CDR2 reads FQNNGV. The complete variable domain, with remaining parts taken from reference TRBV11-2 and TRBJ1-2, reads EAGVAQSPRYKIIEKRQSVAFWCNPISGHATLYWYQQILGQGPKLLIQFQNNGVVDDSQLPKDRFSAERLKGVDSTLKIQPAKLEDSAVYLCAGSAGTDYGYTFGSGTRLTVV.

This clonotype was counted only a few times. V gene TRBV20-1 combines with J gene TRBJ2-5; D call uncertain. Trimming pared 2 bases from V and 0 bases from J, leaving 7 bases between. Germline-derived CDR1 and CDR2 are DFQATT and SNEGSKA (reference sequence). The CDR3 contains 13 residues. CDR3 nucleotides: TGCAGTGCTAGATTTGCTAACCAAGAGACCCAGTACTTC. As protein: CSARFANQETQYF.

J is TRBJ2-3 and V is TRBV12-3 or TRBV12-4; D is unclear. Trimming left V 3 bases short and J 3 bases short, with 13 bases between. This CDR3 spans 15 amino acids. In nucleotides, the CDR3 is TGTGCCAGCAGTTTGACTGACGCTAGAACAGATACGCAGTATTTT. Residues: CASSLTDARTDTQYF.

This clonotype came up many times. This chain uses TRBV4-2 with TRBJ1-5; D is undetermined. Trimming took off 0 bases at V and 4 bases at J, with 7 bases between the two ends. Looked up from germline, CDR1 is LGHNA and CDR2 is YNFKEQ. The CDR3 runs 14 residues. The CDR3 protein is CASSQDYGNQPQHF. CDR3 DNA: TGTGCCAGCAGCCAAGATTACGGAAATCAGCCCCAGCATTTT.